The rows below give T cell receptor beta chains drawn from one sample of a study of blood T cell repertoires in COVID-19. Sequenced by immunoSEQ multiplex PCR; TCRdb stores in-frame clones only, minus some. Of under 150,000 clones listed, approximately 83% are singletons. Sequenced sample: peripheral blood. These receptors were taken from a woman aged 45-59 years who had recovered from COVID-19. Both conserved end residues are part of each CDR3. The order of the fields is clone size, D gene, J gene, V gene, CDR3 protein, CDR3 DNA. D genes are given only for firm matches. Clone size, where shown, is once, few, many, or a class for clones that have expanded.

NA	TRBD2	TRBJ2-2	TRBV5-1	CASEERGGRNGELFF	TGCGCCAGTGAAGAGCGGGGGGGCCGAAACGGGGAGCTGTTTTTT
once	TRBD1	TRBJ1-3	TRBV9	CASSVQQGQLGSGNTIYF	TGTGCCAGCAGCGTACAACAGGGGCAATTGGGGTCTGGAAACACCATATATTTT
NA	TRBD2	TRBJ2-3	TRBV5-1	CASSWTVSGGSTDTQYF	TGCGCCAGCAGTTGGACCGTCTCCGGGGGGAGTACAGATACGCAGTATTTT
once	TRBD1	TRBJ2-5	TRBV4-1	CASSLGTGRQETQYF	TGCGCCAGCAGTCTCGGGACAGGGCGGCAAGAGACCCAGTACTTC
NA	NA	TRBJ1-2	TRBV6-2/TRBV6-3	CASSFPTWGYTF	TGTGCCAGCAGTTTCCCGACATGGGGCTACACCTTC
NA	NA	TRBJ1-1	TRBV27	CASSLTGSTEAFF	TGTGCCAGCAGTTTAACCGGGAGCACTGAAGCTTTCTTT
NA	NA	TRBJ1-4	TRBV7-9	CASSPGLGVTNEKLFF	TGTGCCAGCAGCCCCGGGCTAGGGGTAACTAATGAAAAACTGTTTTTT
NA	TRBD1	TRBJ1-2	TRBV10-3	CAISSGQAAYGYTF	TGTGCCATCAGTTCGGGACAGGCAGCCTATGGCTACACCTTC
once	NA	TRBJ1-4	TRBV5-1	CASSLEEANEKLFF	TGCGCCAGCAGCTTAGAGGAGGCTAATGAAAAACTGTTTTTT
NA	NA	TRBJ2-5	TRBV7-9	CASSLTGGEETQYF	TGTGCCAGCAGCTTAACGGGGGGCGAAGAGACCCAGTACTTC
NA	NA	TRBJ1-3	TRBV11-3	CASSLGNSGNTIYF	TGTGCCAGCAGCTTGGGCAACTCTGGAAACACCATATATTTT
NA	NA	TRBJ1-6	TRBV7-2	CASSYRWDGSPLHF	TGTGCCAGCAGCTACAGGTGGGATGGGTCACCCCTCCACTTT
NA	TRBD1	TRBJ1-2	TRBV3-1/TRBV3-2	CASSQTPTGGLYGYTF	TGTGCCAGCAGCCAAACCCCGACAGGGGGCCTCTATGGCTACACCTTC
NA	NA	TRBJ2-1	TRBV7-3	CASSPRGANEQFF	TGTGCCAGCAGCCCCCGCGGGGCCAATGAGCAGTTCTTC
NA	NA	TRBJ2-3	TRBV7-6	CASSPWASLADTQYF	TGTGCCAGCAGCCCTTGGGCTAGCCTAGCAGATACGCAGTATTTT
few	NA	TRBJ1-2	TRBV6-1	CASSESHFGNYGYTF	TGTGCCAGCAGTGAAAGTCATTTCGGGAACTATGGCTACACCTTC
NA	NA	TRBJ2-3	TRBV9	CASSSRTGRGTDTQYF	TGTGCCAGCAGCTCCCGTACTGGCAGGGGCACAGATACGCAGTATTTT
NA	TRBD2	TRBJ2-5	TRBV5-1	CASTSEGGLAGETQYF	TGCGCCAGCACTTCAGAAGGGGGACTAGCAGGAGAGACCCAGTACTTC
NA	NA	TRBJ1-1	TRBV5-6	CASSWGRVSTEAFF	TGTGCCAGCAGCTGGGGCCGGGTGTCCACTGAAGCTTTCTTT
NA	NA	TRBJ2-3	TRBV11-2	CASSKGDTSTDTQYF	TGTGCCAGCAGCAAGGGAGACACTTCCACAGATACGCAGTATTTT
once	NA	TRBJ1-2	TRBV7-8	CASSLSGVGYGYTF	TGTGCCAGCAGCTTATCGGGGGTAGGCTATGGCTACACCTTC
NA	NA	TRBJ1-6	TRBV27	CASSFRPGGWAGSPLHF	TGTGCCAGCAGTTTTCGCCCGGGGGGGTGGGCAGGGTCACCCCTCCACTTT
NA	NA	TRBJ2-3	TRBV2	CASSLGTLYTDTQYF	TGTGCCAGCAGTCTTGGTACTTTATACACAGATACGCAGTATTTT
once	NA	TRBJ2-2	TRBV6-6	CASSYPSGLNTGELFF	TGTGCCAGCAGTTACCCCTCGGGATTGAACACCGGGGAGCTGTTTTTT
NA	NA	TRBJ2-1	TRBV19	CASSIGAVSYNEQFF	TGTGCCAGTAGTATAGGAGCGGTGTCCTACAATGAGCAGTTCTTC
NA	NA	TRBJ1-4	TRBV4-2	CASSQVVGHDRGEKLFF	TGTGCCAGCAGCCAAGTAGTGGGGCATGATAGGGGGGAAAAACTGTTTTTT
NA	NA	TRBJ1-3	TRBV15	CATSSDFHSGNTIYF	TGTGCCACCAGCAGTGACTTTCACTCTGGAAACACCATATATTTT
once	NA	TRBJ2-7	TRBV7-4	CASIPRRDTTFNPYEQYF	TGTGCCAGCATCCCTCGCCGGGACACGACTTTCAATCCCTACGAGCAGTACTTC
NA	NA	TRBJ2-7	TRBV6-6	CASCSASYEQYF	TGTGCCAGCTGTAGCGCCTCCTACGAGCAGTACTTC
medium-sized	TRBD1	TRBJ1-1	TRBV7-8	CASSRGGRNTEAFF	TGTGCCAGCAGCCGAGGGGGCCGGAACACTGAAGCTTTCTTT
NA	NA	TRBJ1-6	TRBV3-1/TRBV3-2	CASSQVEGTPLHF	TGTGCCAGCAGCCAAGTTGAGGGCACACCCCTCCACTTT
NA	NA	TRBJ2-7	TRBV7-2	CASSLSGIQYF	TGTGCCAGCAGCTTATCGGGGATACAGTACTTC
NA	NA	TRBJ1-2	TRBV7-8	CASSSRTATLNYGYTF	TGTGCCAGCAGCTCAAGGACAGCGACCTTAAACTATGGCTACACCTTC
NA	NA	TRBJ1-2	TRBV5-1	CASSLVVGGDYTF	TGCGCCAGCAGCTTGGTGGTGGGGGGAGACTACACCTTC
NA	TRBD2	TRBJ2-2	TRBV5-1	CASSLPHLAANTGELFF	TGCGCCAGCAGCTTGCCTCATCTAGCGGCGAACACCGGGGAGCTGTTTTTT
NA	NA	TRBJ2-3	TRBV7-9	CASSLVVGDTQYF	TGTGCCAGCAGCTTAGTTGTCGGAGATACGCAGTATTTT
NA	NA	TRBJ1-3	TRBV10-2	CASSEWSSSGNTIYF	TGCGCCAGCAGTGAGTGGAGCAGCTCTGGAAACACCATATATTTT
NA	NA	TRBJ1-5	TRBV12-3/TRBV12-4	CASCFSRDLPQHF	TGTGCCAGCTGTTTTAGCCGTGACCTGCCCCAGCATTTT
NA	NA	TRBJ1-2	TRBV7-2	CASSTGSGYGYTF	TGTGCCAGCAGCACAGGGAGTGGGTATGGCTACACCTTC
NA	NA	TRBJ2-5	TRBV19	CASSMPTRTVRGKETQYF	TGTGCCAGTAGTATGCCAACCCGGACAGTTCGGGGAAAAGAGACCCAGTACTTC
NA	NA	TRBJ1-2	TRBV6-5	CASSYYRDNRFGYTF	TGTGCCAGCAGTTACTACCGGGACAACCGGTTTGGCTACACCTTC
NA	TRBD2	TRBJ2-7	TRBV27	CASSINPSGNYEQYF	TGTGCCAGCAGTATCAACCCTAGCGGGAACTACGAGCAGTACTTC
NA	TRBD2	TRBJ2-2	TRBV19	CASSIRLGLAGNTGELFF	TGTGCCAGTAGTATCCGTCTCGGACTAGCGGGAAACACCGGGGAGCTGTTTTTT
NA	NA	TRBJ1-1	TRBV4-3	CASSQSGVVNTEAFF	TGCGCCAGCAGCCAATCAGGGGTGGTGAACACTGAAGCTTTCTTT
NA	NA	TRBJ1-4	TRBV15	CATSSHNEKLFF	TGTGCCACCAGCAGCCATAATGAAAAACTGTTTTTT
NA	NA	TRBJ2-7	TRBV7-9	CASSLTFYEQYF	TGTGCCAGCAGCTTGACATTTTACGAGCAGTACTTC
NA	TRBD1	TRBJ1-1	TRBV7-2	CASSLVRTGVNTEAFF	TGTGCCAGCAGCTTAGTCCGGACAGGGGTGAACACTGAAGCTTTCTTT
NA	NA	TRBJ1-1	TRBV30	CAWSRQGKRESEAFF	TGTGCCTGGAGTCGGCAGGGAAAACGTGAGTCTGAAGCTTTCTTT
NA	NA	TRBJ1-1	TRBV2	CASSEQWTANTEAFF	TGTGCCAGCAGTGAACAATGGACAGCTAACACTGAAGCTTTCTTT